The 24 T cell receptor beta chains in this list originate from one sample, sequenced in a study of cytomegalovirus exposure and HLA in healthy donors. This PCR relied on a set of 60 Vbeta primers and 13 Jbeta primers. TCRdb keeps only in-frame clones here, not all; method: immunoSEQ multiplex PCR. The sample has about 110,000 clones, about 80% seen once. Material for sequencing was PBMCs. These receptors were taken from a young man in good health and CMV-seropositive.

This clone was seen once. The chain is built from TRBV7-8 and TRBJ2-5; 7 bases are shared with TRBD1. Trimming took 4 bases from V and 5 from J; bases not matched to a gene: 7. Germline-derived CDR1 and CDR2 are SGHVS and FQNEAQ. The CDR3 spans 14 residues. The CDR3 sequence is CASSSGQAPETQYF. CDR3 bases: TGTGCCAGCAGCTCAGGACAGGCCCCGGAGACCCAGTACTTC. Filled out from reference TRBV7-8 and TRBJ2-5, the complete variable domain reads GAGVSQSPRYKVAKRGQDVALRCDPISGHVSLFWYQQALGQGPEFLTYFQNEAQLDKSGLPSDRFFAERPEGSVSTLKIQRTQQEDSAVYLCASSSGQAPETQYFGPGTRLLVL.

In its sample, this clone was seen a few times. This sequence joins TRBV10-3 and TRBJ2-2; D unresolved. From germline, CDR1 is ENHRY and CDR2 SYGVKD. This CDR3 contains 14 residues. With 10 bases removed from V and 0 bases from J, the gap between germline ends came to 12 bases. The CDR3 is CATNLDANTGELFF. In DNA, the CDR3 is TGTGCCACTAACCTAGATGCGAACACCGGGGAGCTGTTTTTT.

The chain couples TRBV9 to TRBJ1-3; perhaps TRBD1 as D (5 bases). Trimming cost V 1 base and J 0 bases, with 14 bases left between them. Germline-derived CDR1 and CDR2 are SGDLS and YYNGEE. The CDR3 contains 17 residues. The CDR3 loop is CASSVQKGFSSGNTIYF. The CDR3 DNA reads TGTGCCAGCAGCGTACAAAAGGGGTTCAGCTCTGGAAACACCATATATTTT.

The chain employs TRBV5-6 and TRBJ2-7; possible D gene TRBD1, 5 bases. Germline CDR1 SGHDT, CDR2 YYEEEE. Trimming removed 6 bases from V and 4 bases from J, with 20 bases in between. The CDR3 is 15 residues long. DNA of the CDR3: TGTGCCAGCACCAAACAGGATTCAAGAATTTACGAGCAGTACTTC. Encoded protein: CASTKQDSRIYEQYF.

About this clone itself: Other nucleotide sequences from this sample produce the same CDR3. This sequence joins TRBV7-2 and TRBJ2-1; 13 bases fit TRBD2. Trimming at V came to 3 bases and at J to 5 bases, leaving 1 base not matched to a gene. The CDR3 loop spans 15 amino acids. Germline assignment: CDR1 SGHTA and CDR2 FQGNSA. Here the CDR3 DNA reads TGTGCCAGCAGCTTGGGACTAGCGGGGAACAATGAGCAGTTCTTC. Its protein product is CASSLGLAGNNEQFF. Variable domain in full (rest from reference TRBV7-2 and TRBJ2-1): GAGVSQSPSNKVTEKGKDVELRCDPISGHTALYWYRQSLGQGLEFLIYFQGNSAPDKSGLPSDRFSAERTGGSVSTLTIQRTQQEDSAVYLCASSLGLAGNNEQFFGPGTRLTVL.

J is TRBJ2-3 and V is TRBV6-6, with TRBD1 identical over 7 bases. This CDR3 has 15 residues. The V gene end was trimmed by 8 bases and the J gene end by 6 bases; junction bases not matched to a gene: 14. Germline CDR1 and CDR2: MNHNY and SVGAGI (reference sequence). The CDR3 DNA is TGTGCCAGCTACTCCTCGAACAGGGGTGTTGATACGCAGTATTTT. Protein: CASYSSNRGVDTQYF.

The chain joins TRBV11-2 to TRBJ2-7; D is unresolved. This CDR3 is built from 13 residues. CDR1 and CDR2 (germline): SGHAT, FQNNGV. V was clipped by 5 bases and J by 2 bases, with 10 bases between them. Here the CDR3 reads CASSPEQPYEQYF. CDR3 sequence (DNA): TGTGCCAGCAGCCCCGAGCAACCCTACGAGCAGTACTTC.

The chain couples TRBV5-4 to TRBJ2-1; D not certain. This CDR3 is 15 amino acids long. Trimming removed 2 bases from V and 0 bases from J, with 9 bases in between. Germline assignment: CDR1 SGHNT and CDR2 YYREEE (reference sequence). DNA of the CDR3: TGTGCCAGCAGCTTTGTTGTCTCCTCCTACAATGAGCAGTTCTTC. It codes for CASSFVVSSYNEQFF.

V is TRBV7-2 and J is TRBJ2-2, with a weak D call TRBD1 (6 bases). Germline CDR1 and CDR2: SGHTA and FQGNSA. This CDR3 is 14 amino acids long. The V end lost 1 base, the J end lost 9 bases, and 12 bases lay between the germline ends. In DNA form, the CDR3 reads TGTGCCAGCAGCTTAGGAACAGGGTTTAGGGAGCTGTTTTTT. Translated, it gives CASSLGTGFRELFF.

V and J are TRBV30 and TRBJ1-3; no firm D call. CDR1 and CDR2 from the germline V gene are GTSNPN and SVGIG (reference sequence). CDR3 length: 13 residues. The CDR3 region has the DNA TGTGCTTCAAGACTGAGCTCTGGAAACACCATATATTTT. This gives the protein CASRLSSGNTIYF.

The chain carries TRBV7-8 and TRBJ2-7; 7 bases fit TRBD2. CDR3 length: 14 residues. CDR1 is SGHVS and CDR2 is FQNEAQ in the germline V gene. The junction had 6 bases not matched to a gene; V was cut back by 7 bases and J by 0 bases. The CDR3 loop reads CASTPWEGSYEQYF. In nucleotides, the CDR3 is TGTGCCAGCACCCCGTGGGAGGGCTCCTACGAGCAGTACTTC. The whole variable domain, filled in from reference TRBV7-8 and TRBJ2-7, reads GAGVSQSPRYKVAKRGQDVALRCDPISGHVSLFWYQQALGQGPEFLTYFQNEAQLDKSGLPSDRFFAERPEGSVSTLKIQRTQQEDSAVYLCASTPWEGSYEQYFGPGTRLTVT.

The chain links TRBV4-3 to TRBJ2-1, with 9 bases fitting TRBD1. This CDR3 region has 17 residues. From germline, CDR1 is LGHNA and CDR2 YSLEER. With 3 bases clipped from V and 7 bases from J, the junction kept 13 bases outside the gene matches. The CDR3 spells CASSQGLKGTGSNEQFF. In DNA, the CDR3 is TGCGCCAGCAGCCAGGGTCTTAAAGGGACAGGGTCGAATGAGCAGTTCTTC.

This sequence joins TRBV6-5 and TRBJ2-1; D might be TRBD2 (7 bases). Germline lookup yields CDR1 MNHEY and CDR2 SVGAGI. V was pared by 0 bases and J by 10 bases, with 16 bases between. This CDR3 is 15 amino acids long. CDR3 sequence reads: CASSYSSGGGREQFF. CDR3 DNA: TGTGCCAGCAGTTACTCGAGTGGGGGGGGGCGAGAGCAGTTCTTC.

The chain recombines TRBV27 with TRBJ2-1; unclear D gene. The germline gives CDR1 MNHEY, CDR2 SMNVEV (reference sequence). Trimming pared 5 bases from V and 12 bases from J, leaving 11 bases between. CDR3 length: 11 amino acids. CDR3 region: CASSQLDSQFF. CDR3 nucleotides: TGTGCCAGCAGTCAGCTAGATTCGCAGTTCTTC.

J is TRBJ2-7 and V is TRBV4-1; 10 bases line up with TRBD2. In germline, CDR1 is MGHRA, CDR2 YSYEKL. J was trimmed by 2 bases and V by 3 bases; bases with no gene match: 10. The CDR3 has 17 amino acids. The DNA for the CDR3 is TGCGCCAGCAGCCAGAACCCTAGCGGGGGCTCCCCCTACGAGCAGTACTTC. This translates into CASSQNPSGGSPYEQYF.

A single count supports this clone. The genes are TRBV7-2 and TRBJ2-5, with D perhaps TRBD2 (6 bases). V was cut by 3 bases and J by 1 base, with 12 bases left in between. This CDR3 is built from 15 residues. Germline V gene lookup returns CDR1 SGHTA and CDR2 FQGNSA. The CDR3 DNA reads TGTGCCAGCAGCTTCTGGGCGGGGATCCAAGAGACCCAGTACTTC. Translating gives CASSFWAGIQETQYF.

The chain combines TRBV25-1 with TRBJ2-2; a weak D match, TRBD1 (5 bases). The CDR3 spans 15 residues. Trimming took 0 bases from V and 3 from J, leaving 8 bases between them. Germline V gene lookup returns CDR1 MGHDK and CDR2 SYGVNS. The CDR3 nucleotides read TGTGCCAGCAGTGAATATGGGGCTTACACCGGGGAGCTGTTTTTT. It is translated as CASSEYGAYTGELFF.

This clone was detected once. The rearrangement links TRBV6-1 to TRBJ1-4, with 12 bases fitting TRBD1. In germline, CDR1 is MNHNS, CDR2 SASEGT. The junction had 5 bases not matched to a gene; V was cut back by 0 bases and J by 3 bases. This CDR3 is 18 amino acids long. Written as DNA, the CDR3 is TGTGCCAGCAGTGAAGCTTTGGGACAGGGGGCGGCTAATGAAAAACTGTTTTTT. Protein sequence: CASSEALGQGAANEKLFF.

This clone was seen a single time. The rearrangement links TRBV7-2 to TRBJ2-3; possible D gene TRBD2, 7 bases. The CDR3 sequence is 13 residues long. CDR1 SGHTA and CDR2 FQGNSA come from the germline V gene. V was pared by 6 bases and J by 6 bases, with 13 bases between. The CDR3 sequence is CASRRGADDTQYF. CDR3 nucleotides: TGTGCCAGCAGACGGGGGGCCGATGATACGCAGTATTTT.

The chain joins TRBV9 to TRBJ2-5; 8 positions match TRBD2. The J segment lost 5 bases and the V segment lost 3 bases, leaving 9 bases of the junction unmatched. CDR3 length: 15 amino acids. Germline V gene sequence: CDR1 SGDLS, CDR2 YYNGEE. The chain's CDR3 is CASSAGGEGSETQYF. The CDR3 region has the DNA TGTGCCAGCAGCGCGGGGGGGGAGGGGTCGGAGACCCAGTACTTC.

V usage is TRBV14 and J usage is TRBJ1-6; D ambiguous. This CDR3 has 13 amino acids. V gave up 3 bases and J gave up 15 bases, with 15 bases separating them. The germline gives CDR1 SGHDN, CDR2 FVKESK. CDR3 DNA sequence: TGTGCCAGCAGCCAGAGGGTCAGCAGATACCTCCACTTT. Translated, it gives CASSQRVSRYLHF.

This clone was picked up a small number of times. The gene calls are TRBV5-3 and TRBJ1-5, with D unresolved. TRBV5-3 is classed as an ORF, of uncertain function. The V and J ends lost 1 base and 4 bases respectively, with 12 bases between them. The length of the CDR3 is 15 residues. In DNA form, the CDR3 reads TGTGCCAGAAGCTTGAGTCGCGTCGGTAATCAGCCCCAGCATTTT. It codes for CARSLSRVGNQPQHF.

The chain uses TRBV5-1 and TRBJ2-3; the D gene is possibly TRBD2 (5 bases). Per the germline V gene, CDR1 is SGHRS and CDR2 is YFSETQ. The CDR3 is 13 amino acids. Trimming left V 0 bases short and J 6 bases short, with 8 bases between. CDR3 amino acids: CASSLDREDTQYF. As DNA, the CDR3 is TGCGCCAGCAGCTTGGATAGGGAGGATACGCAGTATTTT. Combining the CDR3 with reference TRBV5-1 and TRBJ2-3 gives the whole variable domain KAGVTQTPRYLIKTRGQQVTLSCSPISGHRSVSWYQQTPGQGLQFLFEYFSETQRNKGNFPGRFSGRQFSNSRSEMNVSTLELGDSALYLCASSLDREDTQYFGPGTRLTVL.

The chain recombines TRBV2 with TRBJ2-3, with D possibly TRBD2 on 6 matching bases. Trimming shortened V by 9 bases and J by 2 bases, and 18 bases separated the two germline ends. Germline V gene data show CDR1 as SNHLY and CDR2 as FYNNEI. The CDR3 contains 15 residues. This chain's CDR3 is CASYAGPKHTDTQYF. The CDR3 DNA reads as TGTGCCAGTTACGCGGGGCCAAAGCACACAGATACGCAGTATTTT.